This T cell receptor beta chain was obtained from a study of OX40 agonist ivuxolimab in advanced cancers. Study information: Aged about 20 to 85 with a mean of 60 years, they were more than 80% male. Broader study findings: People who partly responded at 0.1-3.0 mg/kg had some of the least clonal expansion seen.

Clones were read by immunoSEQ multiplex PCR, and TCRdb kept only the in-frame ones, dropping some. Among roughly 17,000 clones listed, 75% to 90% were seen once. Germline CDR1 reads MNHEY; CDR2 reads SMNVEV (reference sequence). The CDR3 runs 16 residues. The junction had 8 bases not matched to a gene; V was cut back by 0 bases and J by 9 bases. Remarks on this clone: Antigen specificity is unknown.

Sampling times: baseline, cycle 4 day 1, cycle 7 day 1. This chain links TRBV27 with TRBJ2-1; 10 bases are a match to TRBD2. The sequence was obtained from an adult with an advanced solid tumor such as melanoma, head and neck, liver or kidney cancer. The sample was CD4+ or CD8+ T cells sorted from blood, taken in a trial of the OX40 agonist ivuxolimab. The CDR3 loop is CASSLSLAGAVIEQFF. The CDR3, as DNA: TGTGCCAGCAGTTTATCCCTAGCGGGAGCGGTGATTGAGCAGTTCTTC.